The present T cell receptor (beta chain) was sequenced within a study of T cells in Graves' hyperthyroidism and ophthalmopathy. General study findings and limits: A model built on 13 V-J features separated ophthalmopathy from stable hyperthyroidism.

This clonotype appeared many times. Antigen specificity is unknown. The germline gives CDR1 MNHNS, CDR2 SASEGT. The CDR3 loop spans 13 amino acids. V lost 6 bases and J lost 3, with 12 bases in between. Using RNA transcripts as the source, TCR beta CDR3 regions were amplified. A set of HTBI primers served as the primers for a first-round RT-PCR of the TCR CDR3. TCRdb fed the multiplex PCR reads into MiXCR, producing one record per CDR3 protein. The sample has some 760,000 distinct CDR3 sequences, around 13% seen once; the top ten hold roughly a tenth. Sequenced sample: blood. The sequence was obtained from a woman aged 18-29 years with Graves' hyperthyroidism. V and J are TRBV6-1 and TRBJ2-7, with D uncertain. The CDR3 region is CASSQDPGYEQYF. CDR3 bases: TGTGCCAGCAGCCAAGATCCGGGCTACGAGCAGTACTTC.